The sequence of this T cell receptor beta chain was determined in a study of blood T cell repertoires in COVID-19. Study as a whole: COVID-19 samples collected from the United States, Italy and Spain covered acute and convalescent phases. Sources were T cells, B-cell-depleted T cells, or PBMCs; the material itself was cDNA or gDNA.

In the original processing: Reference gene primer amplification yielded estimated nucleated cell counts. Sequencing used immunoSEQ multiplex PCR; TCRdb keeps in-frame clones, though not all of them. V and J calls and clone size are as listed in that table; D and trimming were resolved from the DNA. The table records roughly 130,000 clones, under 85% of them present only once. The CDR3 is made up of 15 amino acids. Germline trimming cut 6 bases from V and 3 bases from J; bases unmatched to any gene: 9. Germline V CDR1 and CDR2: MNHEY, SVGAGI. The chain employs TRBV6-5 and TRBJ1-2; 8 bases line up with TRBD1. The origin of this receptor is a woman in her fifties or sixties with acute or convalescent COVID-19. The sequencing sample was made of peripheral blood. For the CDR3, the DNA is TGTGCCAGCAGATCAGAGACAGGGGCCGACTATGGCTACACCTTC. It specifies CASRSETGADYGYTF.